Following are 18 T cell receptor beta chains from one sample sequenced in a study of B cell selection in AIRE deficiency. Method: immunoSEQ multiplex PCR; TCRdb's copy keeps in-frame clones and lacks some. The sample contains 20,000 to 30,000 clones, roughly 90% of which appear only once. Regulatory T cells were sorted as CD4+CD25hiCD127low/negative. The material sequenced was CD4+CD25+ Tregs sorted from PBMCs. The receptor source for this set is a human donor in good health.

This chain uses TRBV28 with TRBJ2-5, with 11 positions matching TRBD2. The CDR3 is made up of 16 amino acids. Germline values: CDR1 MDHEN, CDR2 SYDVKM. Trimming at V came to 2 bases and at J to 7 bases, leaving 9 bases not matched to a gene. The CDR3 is CASSLLAGGGVGTQYF. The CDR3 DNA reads TGTGCCAGCAGTTTACTAGCGGGGGGCGGCGTGGGGACCCAGTACTTC.

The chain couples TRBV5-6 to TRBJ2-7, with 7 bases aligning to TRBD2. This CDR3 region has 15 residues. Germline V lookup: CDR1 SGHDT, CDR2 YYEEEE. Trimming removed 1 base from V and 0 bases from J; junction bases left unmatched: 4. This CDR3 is CASSLSGTYSYEQYF. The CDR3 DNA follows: TGTGCCAGCAGCTTGAGCGGGACGTACTCCTACGAGCAGTACTTC.

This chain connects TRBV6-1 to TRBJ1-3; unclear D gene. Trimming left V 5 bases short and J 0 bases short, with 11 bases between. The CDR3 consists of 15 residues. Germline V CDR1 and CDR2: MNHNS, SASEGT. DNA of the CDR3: TGTGCCAGCAGTTCGGACCCGCTCTCTGGAAACACCATATATTTT. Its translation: CASSSDPLSGNTIYF.

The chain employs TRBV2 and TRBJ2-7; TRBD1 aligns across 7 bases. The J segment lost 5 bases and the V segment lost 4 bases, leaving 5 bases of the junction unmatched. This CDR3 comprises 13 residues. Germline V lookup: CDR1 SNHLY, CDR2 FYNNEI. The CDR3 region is CASSGQGSNEQYF. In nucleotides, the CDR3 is TGTGCCAGCAGTGGACAGGGAAGCAACGAGCAGTACTTC.

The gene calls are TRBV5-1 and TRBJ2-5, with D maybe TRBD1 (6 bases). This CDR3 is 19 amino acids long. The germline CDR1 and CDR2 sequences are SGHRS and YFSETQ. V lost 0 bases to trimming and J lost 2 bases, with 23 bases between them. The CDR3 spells CASSLVSLGGGPQQETQYF. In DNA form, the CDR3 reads TGCGCCAGCAGCTTGGTTTCTTTAGGTGGGGGCCCGCAACAAGAGACCCAGTACTTC.

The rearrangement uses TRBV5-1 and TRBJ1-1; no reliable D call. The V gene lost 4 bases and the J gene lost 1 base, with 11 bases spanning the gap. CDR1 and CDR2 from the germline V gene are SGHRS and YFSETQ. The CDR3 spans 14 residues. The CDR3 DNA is TGCGCCAGCAGCCTGGGAGGAGCGAACACTGAAGCTTTCTTT. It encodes CASSLGGANTEAFF.

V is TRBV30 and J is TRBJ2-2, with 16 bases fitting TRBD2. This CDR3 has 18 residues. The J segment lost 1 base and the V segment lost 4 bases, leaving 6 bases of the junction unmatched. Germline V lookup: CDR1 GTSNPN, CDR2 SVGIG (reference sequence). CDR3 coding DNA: TGTGCCTGGACCACGGGACTAGCGGGGGGGCAGAACACCGGGGAGCTGTTTTTT. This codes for CAWTTGLAGGQNTGELFF. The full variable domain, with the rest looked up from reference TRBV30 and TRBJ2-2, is SQTIHQWPATLVQPVGSPLSLECTVEGTSNPNLYWYRQAAGRGLQLLFYSVGIGQISSEVPQNLSASRPQDRQFILSSKKLLLSDSGFYLCAWTTGLAGGQNTGELFFGEGSRLTVL.

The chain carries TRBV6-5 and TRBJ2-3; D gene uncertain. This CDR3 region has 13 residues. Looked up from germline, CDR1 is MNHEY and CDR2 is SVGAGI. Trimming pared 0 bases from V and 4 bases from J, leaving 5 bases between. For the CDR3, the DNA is TGTGCCAGCAGTTACTCGGCGGCAGATACGCAGTATTTT. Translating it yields CASSYSAADTQYF.

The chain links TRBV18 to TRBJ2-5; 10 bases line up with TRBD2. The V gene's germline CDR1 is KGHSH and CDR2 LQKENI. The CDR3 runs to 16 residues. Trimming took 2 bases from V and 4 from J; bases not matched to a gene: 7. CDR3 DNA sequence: TGTGCCAGCTCACCAATGAAGCGGGGGGGCGGAGAGACCCAGTACTTC. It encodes CASSPMKRGGGETQYF.

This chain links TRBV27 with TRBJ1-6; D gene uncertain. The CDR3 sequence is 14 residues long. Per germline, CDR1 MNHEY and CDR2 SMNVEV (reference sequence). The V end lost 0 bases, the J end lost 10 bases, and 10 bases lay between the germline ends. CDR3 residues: CASSLSGYYSPLHF. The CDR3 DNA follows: TGTGCCAGCAGTTTATCAGGATATTACTCACCCCTCCACTTT.

CDR3 residues: CATRLRDSANTEAFF. DNA for the CDR3: TGTGCCACCCGCCTAAGGGACAGTGCGAACACTGAAGCTTTCTTT. This sequence joins TRBV27 and TRBJ1-1; TRBD1 aligns across 7 bases. V lost 10 bases to trimming and J lost 1 base; unmatched junction nucleotides: 12. This CDR3 spans 15 amino acids. Per germline, CDR1 MNHEY and CDR2 SMNVEV (reference sequence).

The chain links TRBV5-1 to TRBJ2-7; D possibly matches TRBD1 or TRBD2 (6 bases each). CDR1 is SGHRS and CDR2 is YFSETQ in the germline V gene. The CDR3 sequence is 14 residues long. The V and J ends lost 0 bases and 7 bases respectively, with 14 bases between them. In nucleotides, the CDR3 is TGCGCCAGCAGCTTGGCCGGGGGCGCAGGAGAGCAGTACTTC. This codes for CASSLAGGAGEQYF.

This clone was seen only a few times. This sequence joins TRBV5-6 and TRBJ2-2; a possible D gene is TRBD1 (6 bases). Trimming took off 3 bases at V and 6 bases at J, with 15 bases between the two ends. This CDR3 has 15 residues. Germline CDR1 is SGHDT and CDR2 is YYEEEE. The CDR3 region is CASSSPGALAGELFF. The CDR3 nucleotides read TGTGCCAGCAGCTCGCCAGGGGCCCTGGCCGGGGAGCTGTTTTTT.

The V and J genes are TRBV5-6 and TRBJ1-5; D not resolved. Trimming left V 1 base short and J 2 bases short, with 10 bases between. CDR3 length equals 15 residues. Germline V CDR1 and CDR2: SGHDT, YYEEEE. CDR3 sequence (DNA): TGTGCCAGCAGCTTGAAGGGTCAACGCAATCAGCCCCAGCATTTT. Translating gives CASSLKGQRNQPQHF. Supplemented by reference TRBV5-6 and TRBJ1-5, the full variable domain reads DAGVTQSPTHLIKTRGQQVTLRCSPKSGHDTVSWYQQALGQGPQFIFQYYEEEERQRGNFPDRFSGHQFPNYSSELNVNALLLGDSALYLCASSLKGQRNQPQHFGDGTRLSIL.

CDR3 amino acids: CASSARLAGSTDTQYF. DNA of the CDR3: TGTGCCAGCAGCGCCCGACTAGCGGGGTCCACAGATACGCAGTATTTT. The J gene is TRBJ2-3, the V gene TRBV9; 11 bases line up with TRBD2. The V gene's germline CDR1 is SGDLS and CDR2 YYNGEE. This CDR3 is 16 amino acids long. V trimming: 3 bases; J trimming: 2 bases; junction bases outside the gene matches: 5.

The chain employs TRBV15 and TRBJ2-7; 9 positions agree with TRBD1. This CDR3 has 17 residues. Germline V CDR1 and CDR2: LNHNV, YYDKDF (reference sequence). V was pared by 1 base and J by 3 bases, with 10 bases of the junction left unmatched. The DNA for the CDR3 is TGTGCCACCAGCAGAGCGACGCCGGGACAGGGTTACTACGAGCAGTACTTC. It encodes CATSRATPGQGYYEQYF.

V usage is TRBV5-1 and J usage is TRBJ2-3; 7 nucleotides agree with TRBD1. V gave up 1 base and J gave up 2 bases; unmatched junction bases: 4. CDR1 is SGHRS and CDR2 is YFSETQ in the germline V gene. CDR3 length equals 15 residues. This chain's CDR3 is CASSLQQGTTDTQYF. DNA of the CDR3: TGCGCCAGCAGCTTGCAACAGGGGACCACAGATACGCAGTATTTT.

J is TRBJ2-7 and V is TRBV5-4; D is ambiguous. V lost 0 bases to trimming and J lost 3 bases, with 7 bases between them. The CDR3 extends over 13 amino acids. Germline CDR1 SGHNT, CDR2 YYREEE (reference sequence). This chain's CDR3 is CASSLGEIYEQYF. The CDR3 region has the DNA TGTGCCAGCAGCTTGGGGGAAATCTACGAGCAGTACTTC. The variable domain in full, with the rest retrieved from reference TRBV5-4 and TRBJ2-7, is ETGVTQSPTHLIKTRGQQVTLRCSSQSGHNTVSWYQQALGQGPQFIFQYYREEENGRGNFPPRFSGLQFPNYSSELNVNALELDDSALYLCASSLGEIYEQYFGPGTRLTVT.